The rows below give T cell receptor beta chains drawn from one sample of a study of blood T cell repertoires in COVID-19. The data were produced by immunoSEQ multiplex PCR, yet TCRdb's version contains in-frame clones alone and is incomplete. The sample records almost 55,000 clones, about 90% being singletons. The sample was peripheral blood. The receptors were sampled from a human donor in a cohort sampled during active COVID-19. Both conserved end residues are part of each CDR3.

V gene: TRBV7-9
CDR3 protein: CASSLSPAGGTEAFF

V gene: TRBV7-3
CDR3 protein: CASSLRPGMGPDTQYF

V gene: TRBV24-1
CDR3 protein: CATSSGAGGTETQYF

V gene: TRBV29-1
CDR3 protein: CSVSEKSGYTDTQYF

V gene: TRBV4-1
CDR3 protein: CASSQQGLEGNTIYF

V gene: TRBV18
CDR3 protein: CASSPGRGYQETQYF

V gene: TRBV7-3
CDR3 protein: CASSLSVTGELFF

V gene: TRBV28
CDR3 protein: CASRKQGANTEAFF

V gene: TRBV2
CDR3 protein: CASSVRGNSYNEQFF

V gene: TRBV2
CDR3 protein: CASILGGLAGYEQYF

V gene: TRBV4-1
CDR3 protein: CASSLTGASYNEQFF

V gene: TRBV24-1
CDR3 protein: CATSDATGSSFRTGELFF

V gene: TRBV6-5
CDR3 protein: CASKGDGRSGELFF

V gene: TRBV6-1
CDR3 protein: CASSEAPGGGDEQFF

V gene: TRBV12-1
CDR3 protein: CASSSSYEQYF

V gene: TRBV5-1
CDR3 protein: CASSLGGLAAEQETQYF

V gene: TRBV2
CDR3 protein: CASSEEGHPDSPLHF

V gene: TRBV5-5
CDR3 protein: CASSLAGLAVPSYEQYF

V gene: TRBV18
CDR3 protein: CASSPLGGPYEQYF

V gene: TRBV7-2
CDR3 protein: CASSLTTGPRTDTQYF

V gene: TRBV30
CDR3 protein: CAWRGQYEQYF

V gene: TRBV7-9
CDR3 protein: CASSGVRRDTGELFF

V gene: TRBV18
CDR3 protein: CASSRDSYEQYF

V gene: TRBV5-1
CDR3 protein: CASSLNPGQGLDEQYF

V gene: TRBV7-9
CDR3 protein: CASSMGQTNTEAFF

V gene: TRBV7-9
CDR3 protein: CASSLVGGMNTEAFF

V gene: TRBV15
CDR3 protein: CATSRDVTGLVSFF

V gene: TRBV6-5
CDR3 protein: CASSLDRGRGYGYTF

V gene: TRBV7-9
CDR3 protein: CASSRTQGAEQFF

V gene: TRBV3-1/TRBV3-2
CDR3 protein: CASSQGSSGRYEQYF

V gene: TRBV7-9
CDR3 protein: CASSSRGTGEETQYF

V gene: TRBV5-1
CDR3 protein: CASSFRAGELFF

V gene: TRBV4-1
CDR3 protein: CASSLLAGGDTGELFF

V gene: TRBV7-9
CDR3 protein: CASRAGAGGWTEAFF

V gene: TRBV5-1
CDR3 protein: CASSLEGRGLDEQYF

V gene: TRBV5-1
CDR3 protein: CASSRGGQADSPLHF

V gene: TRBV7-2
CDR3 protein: CASSLRSGGEQFF

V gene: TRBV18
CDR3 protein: CASSPSWGQYENEQFF

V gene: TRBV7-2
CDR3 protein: CASSFETVNSPLHF

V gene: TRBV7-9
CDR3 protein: CASSQGQYNSPLHF

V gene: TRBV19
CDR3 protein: CASSIERGDTQYF

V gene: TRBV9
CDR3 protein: CASSVSGSYYNEQFF